The rows below give T cell receptor beta chains drawn from one sample of a study of CD8 T cells in ankylosing spondylitis. TCRdb analysed the 5' RACE reads with MiXCR anew, one entry per CDR3 protein. Of about 800,000 distinct CDR3 sequences listed, 12% are singletons. Source material: blood, either unsorted or a sorted T cell fraction (not recorded which). All receptors come from a male donor with ankylosing spondylitis. Both conserved end residues are part of each CDR3. Each record gives: D gene, J gene, V gene, clone size, CDR3 DNA, CDR3 protein. The D gene is left open where the match is weak. For some rows the clone size is stated as once, few or many, or as a class when expanded; others skip it.

D gene: .; J gene: TRBJ2-7; V gene: TRBV5-1; clone size: few; CDR3 DNA: TGCGCCAGCAGCTTGACCTATACAAGCTCCTACGAGCAGTACTTC; CDR3 protein: CASSLTYTSSYEQYF
D gene: .; J gene: TRBJ2-7; V gene: TRBV29-1; clone size: many; CDR3 DNA: TGCAGCGTTGAATGGGCCTACGAGCAGTACTTC; CDR3 protein: CSVEWAYEQYF
D gene: .; J gene: TRBJ1-2; V gene: TRBV5-1; clone size: .; CDR3 DNA: TGCGCCAGCAGCGATCGGGCCCCAGGGCCCTATGGCTACACCTTC; CDR3 protein: CASSDRAPGPYGYTF
D gene: .; J gene: TRBJ1-5; V gene: TRBV28; clone size: few; CDR3 DNA: TGTGCCAGCAGACCACGAACCATGGGAGGCGGCAATCAGCCCCAGCATTTT; CDR3 protein: CASRPRTMGGGNQPQHF
D gene: TRBD2; J gene: TRBJ2-5; V gene: TRBV27; clone size: few; CDR3 DNA: TGTGCCAGCAGTACCCGGACTAGCGGCCTGCAAGAGACCCAGTACTTC; CDR3 protein: CASSTRTSGLQETQYF
D gene: .; J gene: TRBJ2-4; V gene: TRBV29-1; clone size: .; CDR3 DNA: TGCAGCGTTGCACTAGCAAGCGACATTCAGTACTTC; CDR3 protein: CSVALASDIQYF
D gene: .; J gene: TRBJ2-7; V gene: TRBV20-1; clone size: .; CDR3 DNA: TGCAGTGCTTTTAGGGCAGGACCCGCCTACGAGCAGTACTTC; CDR3 protein: CSAFRAGPAYEQYF
D gene: .; J gene: TRBJ2-5; V gene: TRBV12-3/TRBV12-4; clone size: few; CDR3 DNA: TGTGCCAGCAGCCAGGACGGTGAAAAGACCCAGTACTTC; CDR3 protein: CASSQDGEKTQYF
D gene: TRBD1; J gene: TRBJ1-2; V gene: TRBV20-1; clone size: .; CDR3 DNA: TGCAGTGCTAGAGATTCCGGGACAGGGGGTTCCTTTTCTGGCTACACCTTC; CDR3 protein: CSARDSGTGGSFSGYTF
D gene: .; J gene: TRBJ2-7; V gene: TRBV5-1; clone size: .; CDR3 DNA: TGCGCCAGCGCGGGGCGCCCGAGCTCCTACGAGCAGTACTTC; CDR3 protein: CASAGRPSSYEQYF
D gene: .; J gene: TRBJ1-1; V gene: TRBV28; clone size: many; CDR3 DNA: TGTGCCAGCAGTCCGGGGGTGGGCACTGAAGCTTTCTTT; CDR3 protein: CASSPGVGTEAFF
D gene: .; J gene: TRBJ2-3; V gene: TRBV6-1; clone size: .; CDR3 DNA: TGTGCCACGGGACGGTCCACAGATACGCAGTATTTT; CDR3 protein: CATGRSTDTQYF
D gene: TRBD2; J gene: TRBJ2-7; V gene: TRBV10-3; clone size: many; CDR3 DNA: TGTGCCTCCAGGTTGACTAGCGGTCCCTACGAGCAGTACTTC; CDR3 protein: CASRLTSGPYEQYF
D gene: TRBD1; J gene: TRBJ2-1; V gene: TRBV5-1; clone size: .; CDR3 DNA: TGCGCCAGCAGCCCCGGGACAGGGAAAAATGAGCAGTTCTTC; CDR3 protein: CASSPGTGKNEQFF
D gene: TRBD2; J gene: TRBJ2-7; V gene: TRBV10-3; clone size: few; CDR3 DNA: TGTGCCATCAGCGGCGCGGGGGGGCCCTACGAGCAGTACTTC; CDR3 protein: CAISGAGGPYEQYF
D gene: .; J gene: TRBJ1-5; V gene: TRBV20-1; clone size: few; CDR3 DNA: TGCAGTGCTGGCCTTTGGCCCCAGCATTTT; CDR3 protein: CSAGLWPQHF
D gene: .; J gene: TRBJ2-3; V gene: TRBV7-2; clone size: .; CDR3 DNA: TGTGCCAGCAGCTTAGGAACAAGTAATACGCAGTATTTT; CDR3 protein: CASSLGTSNTQYF
D gene: .; J gene: TRBJ1-2; V gene: TRBV7-2; clone size: many; CDR3 DNA: TGTGCCAGCAGCTCCAGGGTAGGGTATGGCTACACCTTC; CDR3 protein: CASSSRVGYGYTF
D gene: TRBD2; J gene: TRBJ2-7; V gene: TRBV20-1; clone size: many; CDR3 DNA: TGCAGTGTTTTAGCGGGAGGTACCTACGAGCAGTACTTC; CDR3 protein: CSVLAGGTYEQYF
D gene: .; J gene: TRBJ1-6; V gene: TRBV20-1; clone size: few; CDR3 DNA: TGCAGTGCTAGAGTCACGGAATCACCCCTCCACTTT; CDR3 protein: CSARVTESPLHF
D gene: TRBD2; J gene: TRBJ2-3; V gene: TRBV12-3/TRBV12-4; clone size: few; CDR3 DNA: TGTGCCAGCACCCGGGGGGGTGCTAGCACAGATACGCAGTATTTT; CDR3 protein: CASTRGGASTDTQYF
D gene: .; J gene: TRBJ2-7; V gene: TRBV18; clone size: .; CDR3 DNA: TGTGCCAGCTCACCCGAGAGCTCCTACGAGCAGTACTTC; CDR3 protein: CASSPESSYEQYF
D gene: .; J gene: TRBJ1-2; V gene: TRBV20-1; clone size: many; CDR3 DNA: TGCAGTGCTAGGCCCTGGGCGGCAGGGCCCAACTATGGCTACACCTTC; CDR3 protein: CSARPWAAGPNYGYTF
D gene: TRBD2; J gene: TRBJ2-7; V gene: TRBV20-1; clone size: many; CDR3 DNA: TGCAGTGTGACTAGCGACAGCTCCTACGAGCAGTACTTC; CDR3 protein: CSVTSDSSYEQYF
D gene: TRBD2; J gene: TRBJ2-1; V gene: TRBV12-3/TRBV12-4; clone size: .; CDR3 DNA: TGTGCCAGCAGGGCGGGGCGGGAGAGCAATGAGCAGTTCTTC; CDR3 protein: CASRAGRESNEQFF
D gene: .; J gene: TRBJ2-3; V gene: TRBV5-1; clone size: many; CDR3 DNA: TGCGCCAGCAGCTGGACCCCCCCAGATACGCAGTATTTT; CDR3 protein: CASSWTPPDTQYF
D gene: TRBD1; J gene: TRBJ2-7; V gene: TRBV5-1; clone size: few; CDR3 DNA: TGCGCCAGCAGCCTCGGGACAGGAGAACCTATGCTGTACTTC; CDR3 protein: CASSLGTGEPMLYF
D gene: TRBD2; J gene: TRBJ2-3; V gene: TRBV11-2; clone size: few; CDR3 DNA: TGTGCCAGCAGCTCTTATCCCCCTAGCGGGAGTAGCACAGATACGCAGTATTTT; CDR3 protein: CASSSYPPSGSSTDTQYF
D gene: TRBD2; J gene: TRBJ2-3; V gene: TRBV20-1; clone size: .; CDR3 DNA: TGCAGTGCTCTGCTATGGCGGGGGGCCGGAGATACACAGTATTTT; CDR3 protein: CSALLWRGAGDTQYF
D gene: .; J gene: TRBJ2-1; V gene: TRBV20-1; clone size: many; CDR3 DNA: TGCAGTGCTAGGAGAACACCGGTGCCGGATGAGCAGTTCTTC; CDR3 protein: CSARRTPVPDEQFF
D gene: TRBD2; J gene: TRBJ2-7; V gene: TRBV18; clone size: many; CDR3 DNA: TGTGCCAGCTCACCACCTTCAGCGGGAGTGTACGAGCAGTACTTC; CDR3 protein: CASSPPSAGVYEQYF
D gene: .; J gene: TRBJ1-1; V gene: TRBV5-1; clone size: .; CDR3 DNA: TGCGCCAGCAGCTTGGCCGTTCTTGAGGGCAGCAACACTGAAGCTTTCTTT; CDR3 protein: CASSLAVLEGSNTEAFF
D gene: .; J gene: TRBJ1-2; V gene: TRBV10-3; clone size: many; CDR3 DNA: TGTGCCATCAGTGAGTCGTTAGTAGTGGATTTGTATGGCTACACCTTC; CDR3 protein: CAISESLVVDLYGYTF
D gene: .; J gene: TRBJ2-1; V gene: TRBV4-3; clone size: .; CDR3 DNA: TGCGCCAGCAGCCAAGAACCCAGGGGTGAGCAGTTCTTC; CDR3 protein: CASSQEPRGEQFF
D gene: TRBD2; J gene: TRBJ2-5; V gene: TRBV7-7; clone size: few; CDR3 DNA: TGTGCTAGCAGCCTAGGACTAGAGGGGACCCAGTACTTC; CDR3 protein: CASSLGLEGTQYF
D gene: TRBD2; J gene: TRBJ2-1; V gene: TRBV6-1; clone size: .; CDR3 DNA: TGTGCCAGCAGTAAAGCTAGCGGGGGCTACAATGAGCAGTTCTTC; CDR3 protein: CASSKASGGYNEQFF
D gene: .; J gene: TRBJ2-3; V gene: TRBV7-8; clone size: few; CDR3 DNA: TGTGCCAGCAGCTTACGGCGGGTTAGGACAGATACGCAGTATTTT; CDR3 protein: CASSLRRVRTDTQYF
D gene: TRBD1; J gene: TRBJ2-7; V gene: TRBV5-1; clone size: few; CDR3 DNA: TGCGCCAGCAGCCGCAGTAGTTTAGGGACAGGCTACGAGCAGTACTTC; CDR3 protein: CASSRSSLGTGYEQYF
D gene: TRBD2; J gene: TRBJ2-7; V gene: TRBV20-1; clone size: .; CDR3 DNA: TGCAGTGCTCGAGACCCAAGCGGGAGGTCCTCCTACGAGCAGTACTTC; CDR3 protein: CSARDPSGRSSYEQYF
D gene: TRBD1; J gene: TRBJ2-1; V gene: TRBV6-5; clone size: .; CDR3 DNA: TGTGCCAGCAGTTACTCGGTCAGGGGGCGAGAGAATGAGCAGTTCTTC; CDR3 protein: CASSYSVRGRENEQFF
D gene: .; J gene: TRBJ2-7; V gene: TRBV7-9; clone size: few; CDR3 DNA: TGTGCCAGCAGCTCCCCCGGGAAGGACCCTGCCTACGAGCAGTACTTC; CDR3 protein: CASSSPGKDPAYEQYF
D gene: TRBD2; J gene: TRBJ2-1; V gene: TRBV29-1; clone size: many; CDR3 DNA: TGCAGCGGTAGCGGGAGGAAATACAATGAGCAGTTCTTC; CDR3 protein: CSGSGRKYNEQFF
D gene: .; J gene: TRBJ2-3; V gene: TRBV15; clone size: .; CDR3 DNA: TGTGCCACCAGCAGAGGGCTCTTGGGAGATACGCAGTATTTT; CDR3 protein: CATSRGLLGDTQYF
D gene: .; J gene: TRBJ2-1; V gene: TRBV5-1; clone size: many; CDR3 DNA: TGCGCCAGCAGCTTGGTAGTGGATGAGCAGTTCTTC; CDR3 protein: CASSLVVDEQFF